The 12 T cell receptor beta chains listed next were all sequenced from one sample in a study of blood T cell repertoires in COVID-19. TCRdb's copy holds only in-frame clones and misses some; the assay was immunoSEQ multiplex PCR. The data contain 310,000 or so clones, 87% of them singletons. The sample taken for sequencing was PBMCs or T cells enriched from blood (not recorded which). Source of these receptors: a woman aged 30 to 39 who had recovered from COVID-19.

This rearrangement joins TRBV9 to TRBJ2-7; D not resolved. The germline V and J ends were trimmed by 4 bases and 6 bases, with 17 bases remaining between them. Germline V gene lookup returns CDR1 SGDLS and CDR2 YYNGEE. The CDR3 has 14 amino acids. DNA for the CDR3: TGTGCCAGCAGCCGACTCCCGACTTTGGGCGAGCAGTACTTC. It codes for CASSRLPTLGEQYF.

The chain joins TRBV15 to TRBJ2-7, with 7 positions matching TRBD2. Germline-derived CDR1 and CDR2 are LNHNV and YYDKDF (reference sequence). CDR3 length: 14 residues. The V segment lost 6 bases and the J segment 2 bases; nucleotides outside the gene matches: 7. The CDR3 DNA reads as TGTGCCACCAGTCCAGGGAGGGTTCCCTACGAGCAGTACTTC. It translates to CATSPGRVPYEQYF. Full variable domain (outside the CDR3, taken from reference TRBV15 and TRBJ2-7): DAMVIQNPRYQVTQFGKPVTLSCSQTLNHNVMYWYQQKSSQAPKLLFHYYDKDFNNEADTPDNFQSRRPNTSFCFLDIRSPGLGDTAMYLCATSPGRVPYEQYFGPGTRLTVT.

CDR3 sequence: CATSRGGQGTGEQYF. The CDR3, as DNA: TGTGCCACCAGCAGAGGTGGACAGGGAACTGGAGAGCAGTACTTC. The J gene is TRBJ2-7, the V gene TRBV15; 8 bases match TRBD1. Germline CDR1 and CDR2: LNHNV and YYDKDF (reference sequence). The CDR3 is made up of 15 amino acids. J lost 7 bases, V lost 1 base, and 9 bases had no gene match.

A single count supports this clone. This rearrangement joins TRBV9 to TRBJ2-5; 7 bases match TRBD1. The CDR3 is 14 amino acids. Germline trimming cut 3 bases from V and 2 bases from J; bases unmatched to any gene: 4. Germline-derived CDR1 and CDR2 are SGDLS and YYNGEE. The CDR3 nucleotides read TGTGCCAGCAGCGCTCGGACAGGTCAAGAGACCCAGTACTTC. Translating it yields CASSARTGQETQYF.

This chain uses TRBV19 with TRBJ1-5, with 8 positions matching TRBD1. The V gene end was trimmed by 5 bases and the J gene end by 7 bases; junction bases not matched to a gene: 10. There are 15 residues in the CDR3. Germline V gene lookup returns CDR1 LNHDA and CDR2 SQIVND (reference sequence). This CDR3 reads CASSLDRGRGQPQHF. CDR3 coding DNA: TGTGCCAGTAGTCTCGACAGGGGACGAGGGCAGCCCCAGCATTTT.

This chain connects TRBV6-2 or TRBV6-3 to TRBJ2-7; 9 bases align to TRBD2. The length of the CDR3 is 13 residues. Germline values: CDR1 MNHEY, CDR2 SVGEGT. The V and J ends lost 5 bases and 4 bases, in that order; junction bases with no gene match: 3. The CDR3 sequence: CASSPSGGYEQYF. For the CDR3, the DNA is TGTGCCAGCAGTCCGAGCGGGGGGTACGAGCAGTACTTC.

J is TRBJ2-7 and V is TRBV10-1; tentative D call: TRBD2 (5 bases). CDR1 and CDR2 (germline): WNHNN, SYGVQD (reference sequence). The length of the CDR3 is 14 residues. The V end lost 2 bases, the J end lost 2 bases, and 10 bases lay between the germline ends. This chain's CDR3 is CASSEPGRPYEQYF. The DNA of the CDR3 is TGCGCCAGCAGTGAGCCGGGGAGACCCTACGAGCAGTACTTC.

The V and J genes are TRBV30 and TRBJ2-3; 11 bases line up with TRBD2. Trimming took 5 bases from V and 0 from J; bases not matched to a gene: 1. The CDR3 length is 14 residues. Germline V CDR1 and CDR2: GTSNPN, SVGIG (reference sequence). CDR3 loop: CAWRTSGSTDTQYF. The CDR3 DNA follows: TGTGCCTGGCGGACTAGCGGGAGCACAGATACGCAGTATTTT.

This clone was observed a few times. The V and J genes are TRBV19 and TRBJ2-7; 11 bases are shared with TRBD1. Germline CDR1 is LNHDA and CDR2 is SQIVND (reference sequence). The CDR3 totals 16 residues. Germline trimming cut 5 bases from V and 3 bases from J; bases unmatched to any gene: 9. The CDR3 reads CASSAASGTGGYEQYF. The DNA of the CDR3 is TGTGCCAGTAGTGCAGCTTCCGGGACAGGGGGCTACGAGCAGTACTTC.

This chain connects TRBV30 to TRBJ2-3; D is unresolved. This CDR3 region has 12 residues. V was pared by 1 base and J by 6 bases, with 8 bases between. Germline V gene sequence: CDR1 GTSNPN, CDR2 SVGIG (reference sequence). The CDR3 DNA reads TGTGCCTGGAGTGCGCGGCTTGATACGCAGTATTTT. Translating it yields CAWSARLDTQYF.

The chain carries TRBV7-9 and TRBJ1-6, with TRBD1 identical over 9 bases. The trim removed 5 bases at V and 7 bases at J, leaving 6 bases unmatched. CDR3 length: 15 residues. Per the germline V gene, CDR1 is SEHNR and CDR2 is FQNEAQ (reference sequence). CDR3 bases: TGTGCCAGCAGCACCGCGGGACAGGGAAATTCACCCCTCCACTTT. It codes for CASSTAGQGNSPLHF.

Here the CDR3 DNA reads TGTGCCAGTAGTATATCGGGGACAGTCGTGGACACTGAAGCTTTCTTT. This sequence encodes CASSISGTVVDTEAFF. This chain connects TRBV19 to TRBJ1-1; TRBD1 matches at 7 bases. The CDR3 is 16 amino acids. V dropped 2 bases and J dropped 3; count of bases not matched to a gene: 9. Germline V gene data show CDR1 as LNHDA and CDR2 as SQIVND (reference sequence). The whole variable domain, filled in from reference TRBV19 and TRBJ1-1, reads DGGITQSPKYLFRKEGQNVTLSCEQNLNHDAMYWYRQDPGQGLRLIYYSQIVNDFQKGDIAEGYSVSREKKESFPLTVTSAQKNPTAFYLCASSISGTVVDTEAFFGQGTRLTVV.